The 27 T cell receptor beta chains below all came from one sample that was sequenced in a study of CD8+ T cells in alopecia areata listed by TCRdb under 2018. The sample's time point label, decoded: baseline before oral tofacitinib. The library relied on the immunoSEQ multiplex PCR assay. For TCR sequencing, RNA was extracted from every sample and reverse transcribed into cDNA to serve as template. The immuneACCESS repertoire file appears here via TCRdb, limited to in-frame rearrangements. These files lack a portion of the clones; in checked studies, under half of the deficit traces to unresolved V genes, and the cause of the others is not known. In all, the sample holds fewer than 200,000 clones, and about 70% of those were seen once. 11% of the sample comes from the top ten. Sequenced material: CD8+ T cells sorted from blood, taken at week 0. These receptors all stem from a human donor with alopecia areata.

The V and J genes are TRBV13 and TRBJ1-1; D call uncertain. Germline loops: CDR1 PRHDT, CDR2 FYEKMQ (reference sequence). The CDR3 totals 14 residues. V was shortened by 0 bases and J by 4 bases, with 9 bases between the two germline ends. The CDR3 region is CASSLGRRSTEAFF. CDR3 nucleotides: TGTGCCAGCAGCTTAGGTCGACGGAGCACTGAAGCTTTCTTT.

The rearrangement links TRBV10-3 to TRBJ2-3; the match to TRBD1 covers 7 bases. This CDR3 is 15 amino acids long. Germline-derived CDR1 and CDR2 are ENHRY and SYGVKD. V was clipped by 2 bases and J by 0 bases; unmatched bases: 2. CDR3 nucleotides: TGTGCCATCAGTGAGACAGGGGCTAGCACAGATACGCAGTATTTT. Protein: CAISETGASTDTQYF.

The chain combines TRBV4-1 with TRBJ1-1; D remains unclear. The V and J ends lost 4 bases and 3 bases respectively, with 12 bases between them. Germline CDR1 MGHRA, CDR2 YSYEKL. CDR3 size: 14 residues. CDR3 nucleotides: TGCGCCAGCAGCCCCAGGCGCACCTACACTGAAGCTTTCTTT. It is translated as CASSPRRTYTEAFF.

This chain joins TRBV12-5 and TRBJ2-5; D unclear. Trimming took off 2 bases at V and 5 bases at J, with 9 bases between the two ends. The length of the CDR3 is 13 residues. CDR1 LGHNT and CDR2 FRNRAP come from the germline V gene. The CDR3 region is CASGLQNGETQYF. CDR3 nucleotide sequence: TGTGCTAGTGGTTTGCAAAATGGGGAGACCCAGTACTTC.

The J gene is TRBJ2-1, the V gene TRBV7-9; TRBD1 aligns across 7 bases. The CDR3 runs to 13 residues. Germline assignment: CDR1 SEHNR and CDR2 FQNEAQ (reference sequence). V lost 1 base and J lost 12; bases outside the gene matches: 6. CDR3 in amino acids: CASSLEGGARQFF. The CDR3 DNA reads TGTGCCAGCAGCTTAGAAGGGGGCGCGCGGCAGTTCTTC.

The count of this clone is one. The chain combines TRBV7-8 with TRBJ2-5; no reliable D call. This CDR3 comprises 14 residues. The germline gives CDR1 SGHVS, CDR2 FQNEAQ. V was trimmed by 5 bases and J by 2 bases, leaving 12 bases between them. The chain's CDR3 is CASSHPQEQETQYF. The CDR3 region has the DNA TGTGCCAGCAGCCACCCTCAGGAGCAAGAGACCCAGTACTTC.

The V and J genes are TRBV5-6 and TRBJ2-5; D may be TRBD1 or TRBD2 (5 bases each). Germline V gene sequence: CDR1 SGHDT, CDR2 YYEEEE. Trimming took 2 bases from V and 5 from J, leaving 13 bases between them. The CDR3 loop spans 14 amino acids. Written as DNA, the CDR3 is TGTGCCAGCAGCTTCGGGACGGGGAGTGAGACCCAGTACTTC. Translated, it gives CASSFGTGSETQYF.

This clone turned up a few times. This chain links TRBV30 with TRBJ1-1; unclear D gene. Deletions cut 5 bases from V and 1 base from J, with 5 bases between. CDR3 length equals 11 residues. Germline values: CDR1 GTSNPN, CDR2 SVGIG (reference sequence). The CDR3, as DNA: TGTGCCTGGCATGGGAACACTGAAGCTTTCTTT. As protein: CAWHGNTEAFF.

CDR3 sequence: CASRSRTYEQYF. The DNA for the CDR3 is TGCGCCAGCAGATCCAGAACCTACGAGCAGTACTTC. The V gene is TRBV5-1, the J gene TRBJ2-7; D is unresolved. The V end was cut by 5 bases, the J end by 2 bases, with 8 bases between. The germline gives CDR1 SGHRS, CDR2 YFSETQ. This CDR3 is 12 amino acids long.

Only a few counts were recorded for this clone. The V gene is TRBV27, the J gene TRBJ1-1, with D perhaps TRBD1 (5 bases). The CDR3 totals 13 residues. Trimming took 6 bases from V and 4 from J, leaving 12 bases between them. CDR1 MNHEY and CDR2 SMNVEV come from the germline V gene (reference sequence). CDR3 region: CASRLGRGTEAFF. The CDR3 nucleotides read TGTGCCAGCAGGCTCGGGAGGGGCACTGAAGCTTTCTTT.

The V gene is TRBV29-1, the J gene TRBJ2-7, with 11 nucleotides matching TRBD1. Trimming took 0 bases from V and 5 from J; bases not matched to a gene: 9. CDR3 length: 16 residues. Germline CDR1 reads SQVTM; CDR2 reads ANQGSEA. CDR3 DNA sequence: TGCAGCGTTGAAGATGTTTCGGGACAGGGGGTCAACGAGCAGTACTTC. This encodes CSVEDVSGQGVNEQYF.

In its sample, this clone was seen a few times. The chain couples TRBV13 to TRBJ2-1; 11 bases align to TRBD2. The CDR3 runs to 18 residues. Germline V gene lookup returns CDR1 PRHDT and CDR2 FYEKMQ (reference sequence). V lost 5 bases and J lost 4; bases outside the gene matches: 13. CDR3 region: CASSPEASGGPGYNEQFF. The DNA of the CDR3 is TGTGCCAGCAGCCCCGAAGCTAGCGGGGGGCCTGGATACAATGAGCAGTTCTTC.

This clone was seen only a few times. V is TRBV7-9 and J is TRBJ2-1; D is possibly TRBD1 (6 bases). Germline CDR1 reads SEHNR; CDR2 reads FQNEAQ (reference sequence). With 6 bases removed from V and 10 bases from J, the gap between germline ends came to 13 bases. CDR3 size: 12 residues. The DNA of the CDR3 is TGTGCCAGCAGTAAACAGGGAGAGGAGCAGTTCTTC. Amino acids: CASSKQGEEQFF.

The rearrangement uses TRBV2 and TRBJ1-5; D is unresolved. Germline CDR1 is SNHLY and CDR2 is FYNNEI. V lost 3 bases, J lost 6 bases, and 12 bases lay in between. CDR3 size: 14 residues. The CDR3 here is CASSDYSRGQPQHF. In DNA, the CDR3 is TGTGCCAGCAGTGACTATTCCCGGGGTCAGCCCCAGCATTTT.

A few counts support this clone. The chain recombines TRBV14 with TRBJ1-3; possibly TRBD1 for D (5 bases). Germline loops: CDR1 SGHDN, CDR2 FVKESK. The CDR3 runs to 16 residues. V lost 0 bases to trimming and J lost 0 bases, with 9 bases between them. CDR3 nucleotide sequence: TGTGCCAGCAGCCAAGATTGGGGCTTCTCTGGAAACACCATATATTTT. It translates to CASSQDWGFSGNTIYF.

In its sample, this clone was seen once. This chain joins TRBV4-1 and TRBJ1-2; D is possibly TRBD1 (6 bases). The CDR3 has 13 residues. The V end was cut by 4 bases, the J end by 6 bases, with 12 bases between. The germline V gene encodes CDR1 MGHRA and CDR2 YSYEKL. CDR3: CASSLGGADGYTF. Here the CDR3 DNA reads TGCGCCAGCAGCCTCGGGGGCGCGGATGGCTACACCTTC.

V usage is TRBV7-9 and J usage is TRBJ2-3, with TRBD2 identical over 13 bases. CDR1 and CDR2 (germline): SEHNR, FQNEAQ (reference sequence). This CDR3 has 19 residues. With 5 bases clipped from V and 2 bases from J, the junction kept 13 bases outside the gene matches. CDR3 protein: CASSPPIWTSGSFTDTQYF. The CDR3 nucleotides are TGTGCCAGCAGCCCCCCCATTTGGACTAGCGGGAGTTTCACAGATACGCAGTATTTT.

The J gene is TRBJ2-4, the V gene TRBV4-2; D gene uncertain. The CDR3 covers 15 residues. CDR1 LGHNA and CDR2 YNFKEQ come from the germline V gene. Trimming removed 0 bases at V and 7 bases at J, with 13 bases between. The CDR3 nucleotides are TGTGCCAGCAGCCAAGATCCCCAGGCGGCGAACATTCAGTACTTC. Its translation: CASSQDPQAANIQYF.

The rearrangement uses TRBV13 and TRBJ2-7; D perhaps matches TRBD1 (5 bases). The CDR3 runs to 13 residues. Germline loops: CDR1 PRHDT, CDR2 FYEKMQ (reference sequence). V was clipped by 5 bases and J by 6 bases, with 14 bases between them. The CDR3 spells CASSQGLGIEQYF. CDR3 coding DNA: TGTGCCAGCAGCCAGGGCCTTGGGATCGAGCAGTACTTC.

The CDR3 DNA reads as TGTGCCAGCAGTTACTACCACAGGGGGGATAATTCACCCCTCCACTTT. Protein sequence: CASSYYHRGDNSPLHF. The chain uses TRBV6-5 and TRBJ1-6, with 8 nucleotides matching TRBD1. The germline CDR1 and CDR2 sequences are MNHEY and SVGAGI. Trimming took 1 base from V and 5 from J; bases not matched to a gene: 4. This CDR3 contains 16 residues.

This chain links TRBV15 with TRBJ2-7; D is ambiguous. The CDR3 is 12 residues long. CDR1 LNHNV and CDR2 YYDKDF come from the germline V gene (reference sequence). The V and J ends lost 3 bases and 10 bases respectively, with 13 bases between them. The CDR3 DNA sequence: TGTGCCACCAGCAGCGATACTAAGGTTCAGTACTTC. Protein sequence: CATSSDTKVQYF.

The CDR3 here is CASSVGTGTSGPNEQFF. The CDR3 DNA is TGTGCCAGCAGCGTAGGTACCGGGACGTCGGGCCCCAATGAGCAGTTCTTC. The chain is built from TRBV9 and TRBJ2-1; perhaps D is TRBD1 or TRBD2 (5 bases each). The CDR3 consists of 17 residues. CDR1 is SGDLS, CDR2 YYNGEE, per germline. The germline V and J ends were trimmed by 0 bases and 6 bases, with 19 bases remaining between them.

This chain links TRBV27 with TRBJ2-7; D is unresolved. The CDR3 loop spans 12 amino acids. Per germline, CDR1 MNHEY and CDR2 SMNVEV (reference sequence). Trimming shortened V by 3 bases and J by 4 bases, and 7 bases separated the two germline ends. CDR3 protein: CASSFDNYEQYF. In DNA form, the CDR3 reads TGTGCCAGCAGTTTCGACAATTACGAGCAGTACTTC.

This clone occurred a few times. V is TRBV30 and J is TRBJ2-7, with 7 bases aligning to TRBD1. V dropped 6 bases and J dropped 6; count of bases not matched to a gene: 5. The germline CDR1 and CDR2 sequences are GTSNPN and SVGIG (reference sequence). The CDR3 covers 11 residues. The CDR3 region has the DNA TGTGCCTGTGACAGGGTAGGCGAGCAGTACTTC. Its translation is CACDRVGEQYF. Complete variable domain (other parts from reference TRBV30 and TRBJ2-7): SQTIHQWPATLVQPVGSPLSLECTVEGTSNPNLYWYRQAAGRGLQLLFYSVGIGQISSEVPQNLSASRPQDRQFILSSKKLLLSDSGFYLCACDRVGEQYFGPGTRLTVT.

This clone was recorded a few times. The chain recombines TRBV25-1 with TRBJ2-5, with no clear D. The germline V gene encodes CDR1 MGHDK and CDR2 SYGVNS. This CDR3 comprises 12 residues. Between the trimmed V and J ends, which lost 4 bases and 5 bases, there was a span of 8 bases. CDR3 sequence reads: CASSGLDETQYF. CDR3 bases: TGTGCCAGCAGTGGGCTTGACGAGACCCAGTACTTC.

The J gene is TRBJ1-1, the V gene TRBV9, with a possible D match to TRBD1 (6 bases). Trimming took 3 bases from V and 1 from J, leaving 10 bases between them. Germline V gene sequence: CDR1 SGDLS, CDR2 YYNGEE. The CDR3 extends over 14 amino acids. Here the CDR3 DNA reads TGTGCCAGCAGCGGGGGACACTCGAACACTGAAGCTTTCTTT. The encoded protein is CASSGGHSNTEAFF.

This chain joins TRBV7-9 and TRBJ1-2; D might be TRBD1 (5 bases). Trimming left V 7 bases short and J 5 bases short, with 17 bases between. The length of the CDR3 is 14 residues. Germline loops: CDR1 SEHNR, CDR2 FQNEAQ (reference sequence). CDR3 DNA: TGTGCCAGCATCGGGGTGTGGGACGGTTATGGCTACACCTTC. Translated, it gives CASIGVWDGYGYTF.